This is a list of T cell receptor beta chains from one sample in a study of T cells in Graves' hyperthyroidism and ophthalmopathy. MiXCR was run by TCRdb on the multiplex PCR reads, yielding one entry per CDR3 protein. The sample contains about 130,000 distinct CDR3 sequences, more than 20% of which appear only once. Sequencing was carried out using blood. The source of these receptors is a woman aged 45-65 years with Graves' hyperthyroidism that later progressed to Graves' ophthalmopathy. The CDR3 runs from the conserved cysteine through the conserved F or W. A D gene is named only where the DNA matches it firmly. Clone size is shown for a subset of rows, as once, few, many or a class of expanded clone.

abundance	v_gene	d_gene	j_gene	CDR3aa	CDR3nt
.	TRBV20-1	TRBD2	TRBJ2-7	CSAIPGLAGANEQYF	TGCAGTGCTATTCCGGGACTAGCGGGAGCCAACGAGCAGTACTTC
few	TRBV4-1	.	TRBJ1-4	CASSQAGTLSATNEKLFF	TGCGCCAGCAGCCAAGCCGGGACCCTATCTGCAACTAATGAAAAACTGTTTTTT
.	TRBV15	.	TRBJ1-1	CATSSQGNTEAFF	TGTGCCACCAGCAGTCAGGGGAACACTGAAGCTTTCTTT
.	TRBV19	TRBD1	TRBJ1-6	CASSEMTGGESPLHF	TGTGCCAGTAGTGAGATGACAGGGGGAGAATCACCCCTCCACTTT
many	TRBV4-1	TRBD2	TRBJ2-5	CASSHDLAAQETQYF	TGCGCCAGCAGCCACGATCTAGCGGCGCAAGAGACCCAGTACTTC
many	TRBV20-1	TRBD1	TRBJ2-1	CSASVGAQGIYNEQFF	TGCAGTGCTAGTGTAGGGGCACAGGGGATTTACAATGAGCAGTTCTTC
many	TRBV20-1	TRBD1	TRBJ2-2	CSLPDRWNTGELFF	TGCAGCCTACCGGACAGGTGGAACACCGGGGAGCTGTTTTTT
many	TRBV30	TRBD1	TRBJ1-4	CAWGRQGNEKLFF	TGTGCCTGGGGTAGACAGGGGAATGAAAAACTGTTTTTT
few	TRBV28	TRBD1	TRBJ1-1	CASSRGGTGDTEAFF	TGTGCCAGCAGTCGGGGGGGGACAGGGGACACTGAAGCTTTCTTT
.	TRBV10-3	TRBD1	TRBJ2-1	CAISDPGTGGNEQFF	TGTGCCATCAGTGATCCCGGGACAGGGGGCAATGAGCAGTTCTTC
many	TRBV2	.	TRBJ2-7	CASRRGEAIYEQYF	TGTGCCAGCAGGAGGGGGGAGGCGATCTACGAGCAGTACTTC
many	TRBV7-8	.	TRBJ2-7	CASSNRDTYEQYF	TGTGCCAGCAGCAACAGGGATACCTACGAGCAGTACTTC
many	TRBV5-6	TRBD1	TRBJ1-4	CASSSKLQGRPEKLFF	TGTGCCAGCAGCTCAAAGTTACAGGGGCGTCCTGAAAAACTGTTTTTT
many	TRBV6-1	TRBD2	TRBJ2-7	CASSALAGSGEQYF	TGTGCCAGCAGTGCCCTAGCGGGATCAGGAGAGCAGTACTTC
.	TRBV30	TRBD2	TRBJ2-7	CAWSEGLGTYEQYF	TGTGCCTGGAGCGAGGGACTAGGAACCTACGAGCAGTACTTC